This TCR beta chain was identified during a study of Graves' ophthalmopathy and Graves' hyperthyroidism. Study at large: Researchers obtained peripheral blood at initial diagnosis, before any treatment had begun. Findings and limits, study-wide: The blood repertoire also included most expanded thyroid clonotypes above 0.001 frequency.

RNA transcripts provided the template for amplifying TCR beta CDR3 regions. The workflow started with a first-round RT-PCR run with HTBI primers and then moved on to a second-round multiplex PCR. TCRdb re-called the multiplex PCR reads through MiXCR, storing one row per CDR3 protein. Counted here are about 390,000 distinct CDR3 sequences, roughly 14% occurring once; the ten biggest clones make up 5.5% to 7%. The CDR3 totals 17 residues. Per germline, CDR1 LNHDA and CDR2 SQIVND (reference sequence). Trimming at V came to 4 bases and at J to 0 bases, leaving 8 bases not matched to a gene. This clonotype came up many times. Antigen unknown.

Sequencing was carried out using peripheral blood. The sequence was collected from a woman aged 18-29 years with stable Graves' hyperthyroidism. V gene TRBV19 combines with J gene TRBJ2-7, with 11 positions matching TRBD2. CDR3 region: CASSTLAGGPGSYEQYF. The CDR3 nucleotides are TGTGCCAGTAGTACCTTAGCGGGGGGGCCGGGCTCCTACGAGCAGTACTTC.